The 3 T cell receptor beta chains below come from one sample, sequenced in a study of T cell repertoires in cytomegalovirus infection. TCRdb analysed the reads with MiXCR anew, one entry per CDR3 protein. The data contain 200,000 to 250,000 distinct CDR3 sequences, roughly 23% of them singletons. Sequencing used CD8+ T cells from PBMCs. All receptors derive from a human donor in good health (CMV status not recorded). Some clones in this sample may be carry-over from other donors' samples.

This chain uses TRBV2 with TRBJ1-2, with 7 bases aligning to TRBD1. Germline CDR1 and CDR2: SNHLY and FYNNEI. V lost 6 bases to trimming and J lost 9 bases; unmatched junction nucleotides: 7. CDR3 length equals 12 residues. The CDR3 nucleotides read TGTGCCAGCAGGGGGACAGCCTCCAGCTACACCTTC. It codes for CASRGTASSYTF.

This clonotype was detected only a few times. The CDR3 region has the DNA TGTGCCAGCACTAACACGGGTGTTGGGTACAATGAGCAGTTCTTC. It yields the protein CASTNTGVGYNEQFF. The chain links TRBV6-6 to TRBJ2-1; D unclear. Germline lookup yields CDR1 MNHNY and CDR2 SVGAGI (reference sequence). The CDR3 has 15 amino acids. V lost 7 bases to trimming and J lost 4 bases, with 17 bases between them.

The rearrangement links TRBV30 to TRBJ2-7; D perhaps matches TRBD2 (5 bases). This CDR3 has 12 amino acids. Trimming shortened V by 6 bases and J by 2 bases, and 11 bases separated the two germline ends. The germline V gene has CDR1 GTSNPN and CDR2 SVGIG (reference sequence). The CDR3 spells CACRGQAYEQYF. CDR3 in DNA: TGTGCCTGCCGCGGGCAGGCCTACGAGCAGTACTTC.